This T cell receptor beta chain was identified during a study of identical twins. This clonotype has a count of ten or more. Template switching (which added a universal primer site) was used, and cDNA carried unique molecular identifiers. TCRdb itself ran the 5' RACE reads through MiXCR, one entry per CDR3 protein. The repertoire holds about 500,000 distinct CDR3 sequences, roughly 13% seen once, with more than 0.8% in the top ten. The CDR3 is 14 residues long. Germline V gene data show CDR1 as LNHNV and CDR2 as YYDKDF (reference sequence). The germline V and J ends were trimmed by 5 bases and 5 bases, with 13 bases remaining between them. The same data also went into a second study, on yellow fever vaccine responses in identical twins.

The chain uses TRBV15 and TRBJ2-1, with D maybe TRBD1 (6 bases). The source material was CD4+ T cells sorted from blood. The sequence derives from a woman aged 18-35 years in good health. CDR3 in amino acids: CATSLRQANNEQFF. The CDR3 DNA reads TGTGCCACCAGCCTTAGACAGGCTAACAATGAGCAGTTCTTC.